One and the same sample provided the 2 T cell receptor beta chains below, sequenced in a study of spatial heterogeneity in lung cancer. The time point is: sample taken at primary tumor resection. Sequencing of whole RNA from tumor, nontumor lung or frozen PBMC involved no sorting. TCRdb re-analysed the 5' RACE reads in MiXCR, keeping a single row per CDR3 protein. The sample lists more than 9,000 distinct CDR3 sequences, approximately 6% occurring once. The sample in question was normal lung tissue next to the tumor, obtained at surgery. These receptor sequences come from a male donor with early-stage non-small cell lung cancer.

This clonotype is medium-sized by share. CDR3 DNA sequence: TGTGCCAGCAGTTTCCACAGGCTGGCCAATCAGCCCCAGCATTTT. It specifies CASSFHRLANQPQHF. The chain joins TRBV12-3 or TRBV12-4 to TRBJ1-5; TRBD1 is a possible D gene (5 bases). With 3 bases removed from V and 3 bases from J, the gap between germline ends came to 12 bases. The CDR3 totals 15 residues.

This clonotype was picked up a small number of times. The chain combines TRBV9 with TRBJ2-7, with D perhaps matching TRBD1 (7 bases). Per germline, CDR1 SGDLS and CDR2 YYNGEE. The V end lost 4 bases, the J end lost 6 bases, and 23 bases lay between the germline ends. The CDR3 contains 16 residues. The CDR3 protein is CASSLLGQGGLSEQYF. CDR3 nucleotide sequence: TGTGCCAGCAGCCTCCTAGGGCAGGGGGGCCTAAGCGAGCAGTACTTC. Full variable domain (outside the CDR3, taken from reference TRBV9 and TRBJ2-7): DSGVTQTPKHLITATGQRVTLRCSPRSGDLSVYWYQQSLDQGLQFLIQYYNGEERAKGNILERFSAQQFPDLHSELNLSSLELGDSALYFCASSLLGQGGLSEQYFGPGTRLTVT.